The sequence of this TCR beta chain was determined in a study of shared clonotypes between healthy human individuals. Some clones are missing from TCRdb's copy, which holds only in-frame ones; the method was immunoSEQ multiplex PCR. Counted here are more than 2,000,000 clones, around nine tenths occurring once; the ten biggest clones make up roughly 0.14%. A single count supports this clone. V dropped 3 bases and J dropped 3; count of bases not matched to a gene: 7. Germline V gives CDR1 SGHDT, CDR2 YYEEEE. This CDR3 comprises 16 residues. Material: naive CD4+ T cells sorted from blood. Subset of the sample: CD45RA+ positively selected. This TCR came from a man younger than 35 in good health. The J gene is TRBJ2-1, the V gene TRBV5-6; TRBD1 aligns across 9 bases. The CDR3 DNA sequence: TGTGCCAGCAGCTCCCGGACAGGGGAAGTCTACAATGAGCAGTTCTTC. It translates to CASSSRTGEVYNEQFF.